This section outlines one T cell receptor beta chain sequence together with its context. Its antigen has not been determined. No base-level quality is on record; no much larger clone is a single base apart. The data stem from a study of Ad26.COV2.S vaccination and SARS-CoV-2 variants (dated by TCRdb to the early 2020s). With regard to the full study: Vaccine-arm donors were drawn from COV1001, a multicentre, randomized, double-blind, placebo-controlled phase I-IIa trial of Ad26.COV2.S in healthy adults. Ad26.COV2.S was administered intramuscularly at a dose of 5x10^10 or 1x10^11 viral particles, either as one shot or as two shots given 56 days apart. The specificity and breadth of SARS-CoV-2-reactive T cell receptors after Ad26.COV2.S vaccination were assessed by TCRbeta repertoire sequencing. The TCR-sequenced set comprised approximately 32 samples: 19 Ad26.COV2.S vaccine recipients, 5 placebo recipients and 8 SARS-CoV-2 convalescent individuals. Participants in the trial were split at random into five groups of five each, receiving low-dose or high-dose Ad26.COV2.S once or twice, or else placebo on both occasions. Investigators remained blinded to trial group allocation during experiments and outcome assessment. Results and caveats for the whole study, not just this receptor: The study was not powered for comparison of responses between vaccine doses or regimens. Higher spike-specific TCR breadth was observed in Ad26.COV2.S recipients than in placebo recipients (P = 0.0014). The authors noted that total T cell responses may have been underestimated by the TCR breadth and depth analyses. Vaccine and placebo recipients had comparable non-spike TCR breadth, which fits with the vaccine containing only spike. After vaccination, spike-specific CD8+ and CD4+ T cell responses were reported to show substantial breadth.

The treatment or condition tag for this specimen amounts to: around 19 received Ad26.COV2.S at low or high dose, single or two shots; 5 received placebo; per-sample allocation not given. Repertoires of vaccine and placebo recipients were sequenced from samples taken on day 63 after the first injection. Between 29 July and 7 August 2020, Cohort 1b enrolled approximately 26 adults aged 18-55 years at one site in Boston, USA. Ad26.COV2.S consisted of a replication-incompetent adenovirus type 26 vector by which a prefusion-stabilized SARS-CoV-2 spike protein from the original Wuhan strain was expressed. V is pared back by 5 bases and J by 4 bases, with 11 bases lying between the germline termini. Based on the germline V gene (reference sequence), the CDR1 and CDR2 sequences are MNHNY and SVGAGI. The CDR3, from cysteine to phenylalanine, totals 13 residues. The DNA shown is the 39-base CDR3, in frame from base 1.

The immunoSEQ Assay was the method used to sequence TCRbeta CDR3 regions. After extraction, genomic DNA underwent amplification by bias-controlled multiplex PCR, followed by high-throughput sequencing. The authors' pipeline ran thus. To quantify the absolute abundance of every unique TCRbeta CDR3 region, sequences were collapsed and filtered. T cell fraction was estimated by normalizing TCRbeta template counts to usable DNA, which was measured by amplifying reference genes present in all nucleated cells. Repertoire TCRs were annotated as SARS-CoV-2-specific by exact matching of V gene, CDR3 amino acid sequence and J gene to a known reactive TCR set. The reference SARS-CoV-2 TCR set came from MIRA and was filtered for enrichment in COVID-19-positive ImmuneCODE repertoires, removing public or cross-reactive TCRs. Using the MIRA antigens, annotated TCRs were further analysed by specific ORF or by position within an ORF. Depth was the summed frequency of annotated unique rearrangements, while breadth was defined as annotated unique rearrangements over total unique productive rearrangements. Two-sided Wilcoxon rank-sum tests were used to compare TCR breadth between groups. TCRdb limited this immuneACCESS table to in-frame rearrangements with V and J called. A share of clones is missing; checked studies link under half to unresolved V genes, and the rest is unexplained. That table is the source of V, J and clone size, and D and trimming were worked out from the DNA. The table for this sample lists around 320,000 clones; just over 85% of them were counted only once. Of the sample, less than 2% falls within the top ten clones.

Here the chain combines TRBV6-6 and TRBJ1-1, with the D segment identity uncertain. The sample here was peripheral blood, taken in a trial of Ad26.COV2.S vaccine versus placebo. The receptor comes from a person aged 18-60 years who received the Ad26.COV2.S COVID-19 vaccine or a placebo. The CDR3 region reads CASSDTGATEAFF. DNA sequence: TGTGCCAGCAGTGACACGGGAGCCACTGAAGCTTTCTTT.